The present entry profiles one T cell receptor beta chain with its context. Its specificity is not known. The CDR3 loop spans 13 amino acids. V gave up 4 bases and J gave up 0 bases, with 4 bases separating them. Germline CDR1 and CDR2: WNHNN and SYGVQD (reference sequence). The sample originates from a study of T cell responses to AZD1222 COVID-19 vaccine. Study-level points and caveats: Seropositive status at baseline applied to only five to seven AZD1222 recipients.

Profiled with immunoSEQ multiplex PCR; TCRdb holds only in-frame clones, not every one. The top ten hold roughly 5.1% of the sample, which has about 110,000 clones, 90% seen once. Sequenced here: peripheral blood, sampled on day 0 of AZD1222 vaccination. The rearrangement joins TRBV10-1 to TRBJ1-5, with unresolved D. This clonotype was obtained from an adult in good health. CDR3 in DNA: TGCGCCAGCAGTGCCTATAGCAATCAGCCCCAGCATTTT. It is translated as CASSAYSNQPQHF.